The present T cell receptor beta chain was sequenced within a study of PD-1 blockade in classical Hodgkin lymphoma. Findings of the study overall: As was reported, newly diagnosed patients showed lower baseline TCR diversity than healthy donors did.

With respect to this clone: Its target is not known.

TCRdb's table, derived via immunoSEQ multiplex PCR, lists solely in-frame clones and lacks some. The sample lists tens of thousands of clones; roughly 88% were seen once. The time point is: newly diagnosed, previously untreated cHL patient sample. Serving as comparison were PBMCs from newly diagnosed, untreated classical Hodgkin lymphoma, which were sequenced alongside the relapsed/refractory trial patients. Germline assignment: CDR1 SNHLY and CDR2 FYNNEI. Trimming at V came to 7 bases and at J to 4 bases, leaving 8 bases not matched to a gene. The CDR3 is 15 residues long. The chain joins TRBV2 to TRBJ2-3, with 10 bases matching TRBD2. The sequence derives from a human donor with classical Hodgkin lymphoma. Sequencing input: peripheral blood mononuclear cells (PBMCs). CDR3 sequence reads: CASTPSGRGADTQYF. CDR3 in DNA: TGTGCCAGCACCCCAAGCGGGAGGGGGGCAGATACGCAGTATTTT.